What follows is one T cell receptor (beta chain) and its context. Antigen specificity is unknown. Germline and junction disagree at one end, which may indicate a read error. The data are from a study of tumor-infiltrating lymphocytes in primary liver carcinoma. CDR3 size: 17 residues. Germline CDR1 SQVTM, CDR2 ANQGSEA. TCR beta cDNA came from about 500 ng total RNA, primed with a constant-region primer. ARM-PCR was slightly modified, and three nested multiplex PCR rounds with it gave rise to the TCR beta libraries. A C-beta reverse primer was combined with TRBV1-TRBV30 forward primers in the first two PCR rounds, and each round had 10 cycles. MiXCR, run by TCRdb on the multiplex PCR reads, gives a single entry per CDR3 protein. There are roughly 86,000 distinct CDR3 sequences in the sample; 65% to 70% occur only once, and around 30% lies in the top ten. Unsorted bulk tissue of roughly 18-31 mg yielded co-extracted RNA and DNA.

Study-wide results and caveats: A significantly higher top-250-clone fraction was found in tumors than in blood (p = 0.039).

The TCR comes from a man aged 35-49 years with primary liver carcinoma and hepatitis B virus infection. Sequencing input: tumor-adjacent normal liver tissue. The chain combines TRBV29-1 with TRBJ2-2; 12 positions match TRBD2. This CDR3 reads CSFLAGGPAAYTRELFF. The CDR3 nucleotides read TGCAGCTTTCTAGCGGGAGGGCCCGCTGCGTACACCCGGGAGCTGTTTTTT.